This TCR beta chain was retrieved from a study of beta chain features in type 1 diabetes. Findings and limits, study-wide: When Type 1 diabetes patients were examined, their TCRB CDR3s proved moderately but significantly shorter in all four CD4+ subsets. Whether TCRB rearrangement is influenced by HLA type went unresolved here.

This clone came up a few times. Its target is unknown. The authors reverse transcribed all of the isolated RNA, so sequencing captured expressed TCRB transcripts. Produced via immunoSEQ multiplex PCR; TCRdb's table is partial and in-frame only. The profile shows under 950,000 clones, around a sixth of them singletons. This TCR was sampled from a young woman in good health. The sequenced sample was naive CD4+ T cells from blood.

The CDR3 here is CASSLGGGSRGYTF. The CDR3 DNA is TGTGCCAGCAGTTTAGGGGGAGGGAGTCGTGGCTACACCTTC. The chain employs TRBV28 and TRBJ1-2, with D tentatively TRBD1 (5 bases). Germline V gives CDR1 MDHEN, CDR2 SYDVKM. This CDR3 has 14 residues. The V and J ends lost 2 bases and 7 bases respectively, with 14 bases between them.